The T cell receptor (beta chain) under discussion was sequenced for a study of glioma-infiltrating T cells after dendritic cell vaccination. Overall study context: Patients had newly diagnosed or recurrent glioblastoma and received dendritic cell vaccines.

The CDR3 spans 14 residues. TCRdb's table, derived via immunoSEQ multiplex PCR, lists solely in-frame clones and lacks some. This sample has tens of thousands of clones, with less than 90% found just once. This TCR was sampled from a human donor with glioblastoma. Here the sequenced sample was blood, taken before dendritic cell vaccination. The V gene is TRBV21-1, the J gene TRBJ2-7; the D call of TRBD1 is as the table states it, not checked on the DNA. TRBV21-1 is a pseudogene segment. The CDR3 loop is CASNIDRASYEQYF. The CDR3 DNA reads TGTGCCAGCAATATAGACAGGGCCTCCTACGAGCAGTACTTC.